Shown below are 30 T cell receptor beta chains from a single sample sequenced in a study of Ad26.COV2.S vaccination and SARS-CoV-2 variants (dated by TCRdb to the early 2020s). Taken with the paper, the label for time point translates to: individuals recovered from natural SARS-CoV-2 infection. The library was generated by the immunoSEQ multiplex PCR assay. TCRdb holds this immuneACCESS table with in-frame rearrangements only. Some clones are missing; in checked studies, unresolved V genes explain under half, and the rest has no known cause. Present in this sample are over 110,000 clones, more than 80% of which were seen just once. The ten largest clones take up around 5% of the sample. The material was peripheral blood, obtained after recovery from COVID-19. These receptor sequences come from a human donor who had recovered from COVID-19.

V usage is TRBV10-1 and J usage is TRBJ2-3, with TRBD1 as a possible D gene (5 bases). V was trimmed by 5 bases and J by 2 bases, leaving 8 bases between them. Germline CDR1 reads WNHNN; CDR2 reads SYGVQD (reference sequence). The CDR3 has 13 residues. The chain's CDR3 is CASSTTATDTQYF. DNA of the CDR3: TGCGCCAGCAGTACGACAGCCACAGATACGCAGTATTTT.

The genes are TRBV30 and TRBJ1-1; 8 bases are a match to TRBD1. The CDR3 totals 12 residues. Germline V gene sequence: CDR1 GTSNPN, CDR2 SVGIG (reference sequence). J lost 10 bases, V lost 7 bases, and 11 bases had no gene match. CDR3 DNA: TGTGCCTACAGGGGGGCGGGACAGCTAGCTTTCTTT. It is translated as CAYRGAGQLAFF.

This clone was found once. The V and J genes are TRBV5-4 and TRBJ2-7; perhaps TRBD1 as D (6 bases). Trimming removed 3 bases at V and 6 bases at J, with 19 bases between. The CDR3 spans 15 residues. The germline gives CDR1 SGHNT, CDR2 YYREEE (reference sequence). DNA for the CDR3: TGTGCCAGCAGCTCGAGGGACATCTCGCCGGGCGAGCAGTACTTC. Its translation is CASSSRDISPGEQYF.

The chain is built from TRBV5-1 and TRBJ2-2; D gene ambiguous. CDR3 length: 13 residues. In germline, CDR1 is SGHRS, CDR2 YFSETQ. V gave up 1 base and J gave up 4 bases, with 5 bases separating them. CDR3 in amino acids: CASSLYLTGELFF. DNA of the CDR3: TGCGCCAGCAGCTTGTACCTCACCGGGGAGCTGTTTTTT.

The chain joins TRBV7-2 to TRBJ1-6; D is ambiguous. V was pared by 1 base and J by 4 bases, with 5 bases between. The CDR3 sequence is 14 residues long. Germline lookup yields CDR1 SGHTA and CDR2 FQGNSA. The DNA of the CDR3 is TGTGCCAGCAGCTTAGGGATTTATAATTCACCCCTCCACTTT. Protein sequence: CASSLGIYNSPLHF. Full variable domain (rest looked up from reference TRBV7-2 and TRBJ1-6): GAGVSQSPSNKVTEKGKDVELRCDPISGHTALYWYRQSLGQGLEFLIYFQGNSAPDKSGLPSDRFSAERTGGSVSTLTIQRTQQEDSAVYLCASSLGIYNSPLHFGNGTRLTVT.

CDR3 in DNA: TGTGCCAGCAGTGTACAGGGTTACAATGAGCAGTTCTTC. It translates to CASSVQGYNEQFF. The rearrangement links TRBV25-1 to TRBJ2-1; a possible D gene is TRBD1 (6 bases). V was pared by 4 bases and J by 4 bases, with 8 bases between. The germline CDR1 and CDR2 sequences are MGHDK and SYGVNS. The CDR3 contains 13 residues.

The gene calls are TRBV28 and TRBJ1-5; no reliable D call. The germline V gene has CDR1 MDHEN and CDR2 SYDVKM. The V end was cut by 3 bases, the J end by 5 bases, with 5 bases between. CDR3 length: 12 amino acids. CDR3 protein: CASSLGHQPQHF. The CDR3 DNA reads TGTGCCAGCAGTTTGGGCCATCAGCCCCAGCATTTT.

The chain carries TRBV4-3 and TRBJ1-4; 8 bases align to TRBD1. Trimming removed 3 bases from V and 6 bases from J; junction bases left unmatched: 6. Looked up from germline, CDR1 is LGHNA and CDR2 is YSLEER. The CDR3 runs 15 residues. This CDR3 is CASSQTQGEDEKLFF. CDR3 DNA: TGCGCCAGCAGCCAGACACAGGGGGAAGATGAAAAACTGTTTTTT.

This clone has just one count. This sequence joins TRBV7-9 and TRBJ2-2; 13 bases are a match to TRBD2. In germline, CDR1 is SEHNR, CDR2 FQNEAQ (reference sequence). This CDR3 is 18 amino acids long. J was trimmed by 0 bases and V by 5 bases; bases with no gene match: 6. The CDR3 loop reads CASSRGLAGYTNTGELFF. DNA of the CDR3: TGTGCCAGCAGCAGGGGACTAGCGGGGTATACGAACACCGGGGAGCTGTTTTTT.

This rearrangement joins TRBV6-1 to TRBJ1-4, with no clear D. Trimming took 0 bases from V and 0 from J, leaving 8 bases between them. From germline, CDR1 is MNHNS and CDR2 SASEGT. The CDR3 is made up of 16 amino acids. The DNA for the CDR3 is TGTGCCAGCAGTGAAGCGCTAACCTCAACTAATGAAAAACTGTTTTTT. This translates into CASSEALTSTNEKLFF.

In DNA, the CDR3 is TGTGCCAGCAGCCAAGTAGGCAGCATCTATGGCTACACCTTC. This codes for CASSQVGSIYGYTF. The V call is TRBV3-1 (or the pseudogene TRBV3-2), the J call TRBJ1-2, with D unresolved. V was shortened by 1 base and J by 4 bases, with 10 bases between the two germline ends. This CDR3 has 14 amino acids. Germline assignment: CDR1 LGHDT and CDR2 YNNKEL (reference sequence).

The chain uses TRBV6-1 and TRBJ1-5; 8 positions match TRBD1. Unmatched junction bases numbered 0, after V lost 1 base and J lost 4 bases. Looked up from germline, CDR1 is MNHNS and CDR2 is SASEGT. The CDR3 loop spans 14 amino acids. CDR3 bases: TGTGCCAGCAGTGAAGGGACAGGGAATCAGCCCCAGCATTTT. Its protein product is CASSEGTGNQPQHF.

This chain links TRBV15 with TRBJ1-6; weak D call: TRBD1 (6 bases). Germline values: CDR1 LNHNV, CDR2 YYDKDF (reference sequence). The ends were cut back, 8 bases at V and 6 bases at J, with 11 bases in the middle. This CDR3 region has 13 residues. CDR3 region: CATPGQGNSPLHF. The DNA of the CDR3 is TGTGCCACCCCGGGACAAGGTAATTCACCCCTCCACTTT.

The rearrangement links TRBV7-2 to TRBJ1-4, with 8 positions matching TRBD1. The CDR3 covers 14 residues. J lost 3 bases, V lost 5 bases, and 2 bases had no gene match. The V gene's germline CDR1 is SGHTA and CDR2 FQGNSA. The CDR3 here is CASSPDRANEKLFF. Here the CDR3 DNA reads TGTGCCAGCAGCCCGGACAGGGCTAATGAAAAACTGTTTTTT.

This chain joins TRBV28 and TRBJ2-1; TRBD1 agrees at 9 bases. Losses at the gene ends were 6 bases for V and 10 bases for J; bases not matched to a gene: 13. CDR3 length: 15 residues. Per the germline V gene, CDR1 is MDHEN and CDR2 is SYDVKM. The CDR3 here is CASSPRGTGSTEQFF. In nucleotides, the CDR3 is TGTGCCAGCAGCCCAAGGGGGACAGGGAGTACCGAGCAGTTCTTC.

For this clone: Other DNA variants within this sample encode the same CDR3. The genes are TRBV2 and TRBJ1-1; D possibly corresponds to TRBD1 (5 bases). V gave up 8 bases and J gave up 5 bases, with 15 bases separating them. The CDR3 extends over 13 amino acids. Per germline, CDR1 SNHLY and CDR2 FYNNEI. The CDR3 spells CASGGRGGTEAFF. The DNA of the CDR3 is TGTGCCAGCGGAGGGAGGGGTGGGACTGAAGCTTTCTTT.

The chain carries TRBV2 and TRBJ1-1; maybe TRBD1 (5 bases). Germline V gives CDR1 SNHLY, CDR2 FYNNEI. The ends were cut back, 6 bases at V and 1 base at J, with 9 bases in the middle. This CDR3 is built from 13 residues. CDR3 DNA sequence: TGTGCCAGCAGCGGTGACAGGAACACTGAAGCTTTCTTT. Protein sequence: CASSGDRNTEAFF.

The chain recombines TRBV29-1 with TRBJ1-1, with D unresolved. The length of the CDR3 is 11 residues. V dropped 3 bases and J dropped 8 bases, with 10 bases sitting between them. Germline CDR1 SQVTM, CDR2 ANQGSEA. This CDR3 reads CSVDTRSEAFF. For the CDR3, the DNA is TGCAGCGTTGACACTCGCTCCGAAGCTTTCTTT.

CDR3 in amino acids: CASSPYLHRAGASYEQYF. In nucleotides, the CDR3 is TGTGCCAGCAGCCCCTACCTTCACAGAGCGGGGGCCTCCTACGAGCAGTACTTC. V is TRBV3-1 (or the pseudogene TRBV3-2) and J is TRBJ2-7; 8 bases fit TRBD2. CDR3 size: 18 residues. The ends lost 4 bases at V and 0 bases at J; junction bases unmatched: 14. Per germline, CDR1 LGHDT and CDR2 YNNKEL (reference sequence).

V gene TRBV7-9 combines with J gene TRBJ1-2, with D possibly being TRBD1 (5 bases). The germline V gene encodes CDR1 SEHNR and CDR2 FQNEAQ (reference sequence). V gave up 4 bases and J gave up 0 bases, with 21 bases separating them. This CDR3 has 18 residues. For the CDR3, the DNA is TGTGCCAGCAGCTCCGATCCGGGGCGGGAAGTCGCTAACTATGGCTACACCTTC. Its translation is CASSSDPGREVANYGYTF.

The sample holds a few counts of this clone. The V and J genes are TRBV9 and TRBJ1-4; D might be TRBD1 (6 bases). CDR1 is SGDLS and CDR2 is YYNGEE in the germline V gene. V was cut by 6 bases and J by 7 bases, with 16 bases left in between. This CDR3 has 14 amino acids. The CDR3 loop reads CASNTGTSTEKLFF. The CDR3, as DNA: TGTGCCAGCAATACCGGGACATCGACTGAAAAACTGTTTTTT.

The CDR3 here is CASSQELAGATKQYF. CDR3 nucleotide sequence: TGTGCCAGCAGCCAAGAACTGGCGGGAGCGACCAAGCAGTACTTC. The rearrangement joins TRBV14 to TRBJ2-7, with TRBD2 matching over 7 bases. The CDR3 consists of 15 residues. Germline CDR1 SGHDN, CDR2 FVKESK. The ends lost 0 bases at V and 8 bases at J; junction bases unmatched: 10.

The CDR3 DNA reads as TGTGCCAGCAGCGCCGACAGGGGCTATGAGCAGTTCTTC. Encoded protein: CASSADRGYEQFF. The V call is TRBV11-3, the J call TRBJ2-1, with 8 positions matching TRBD1. V trimming: 5 bases; J trimming: 8 bases; junction bases outside the gene matches: 5. The CDR3 is 13 residues long. Per the germline V gene, CDR1 is SGHNT and CDR2 is YENEEA.

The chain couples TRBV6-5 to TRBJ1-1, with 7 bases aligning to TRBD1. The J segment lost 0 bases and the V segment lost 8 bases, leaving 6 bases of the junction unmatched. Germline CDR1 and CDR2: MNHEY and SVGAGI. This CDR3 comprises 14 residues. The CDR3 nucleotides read TGTGCCAGCCAGTGGGGACAGATGAACACTGAAGCTTTCTTT. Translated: CASQWGQMNTEAFF.

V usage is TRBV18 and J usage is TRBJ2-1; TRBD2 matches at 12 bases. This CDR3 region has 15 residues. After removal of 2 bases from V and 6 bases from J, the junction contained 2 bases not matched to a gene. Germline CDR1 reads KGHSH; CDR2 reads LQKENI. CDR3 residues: CASSPASGGANEQFF. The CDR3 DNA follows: TGTGCCAGCTCACCAGCTAGCGGGGGGGCCAATGAGCAGTTCTTC.

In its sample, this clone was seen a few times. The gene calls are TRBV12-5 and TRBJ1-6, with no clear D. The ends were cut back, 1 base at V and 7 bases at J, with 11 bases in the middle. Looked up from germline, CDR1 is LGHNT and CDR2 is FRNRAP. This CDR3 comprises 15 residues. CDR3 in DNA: TGTGCTAGTGGTTTGGACCGAAACCCAAATTCACCCCTCCACTTT. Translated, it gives CASGLDRNPNSPLHF.

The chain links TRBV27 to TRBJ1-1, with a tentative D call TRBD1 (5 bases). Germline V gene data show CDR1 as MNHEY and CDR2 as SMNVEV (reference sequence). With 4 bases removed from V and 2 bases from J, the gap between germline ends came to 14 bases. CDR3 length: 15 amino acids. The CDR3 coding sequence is TGTGCCAGCAGTTGGGGACCACAAAGAAACACTGAAGCTTTCTTT. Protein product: CASSWGPQRNTEAFF.

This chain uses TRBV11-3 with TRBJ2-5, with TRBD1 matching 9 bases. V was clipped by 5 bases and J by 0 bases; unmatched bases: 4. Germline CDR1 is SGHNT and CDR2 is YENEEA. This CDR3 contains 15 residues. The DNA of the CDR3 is TGTGCCAGCAGCCCCGGGACAGGGAACCAAGAGACCCAGTACTTC. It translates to CASSPGTGNQETQYF.

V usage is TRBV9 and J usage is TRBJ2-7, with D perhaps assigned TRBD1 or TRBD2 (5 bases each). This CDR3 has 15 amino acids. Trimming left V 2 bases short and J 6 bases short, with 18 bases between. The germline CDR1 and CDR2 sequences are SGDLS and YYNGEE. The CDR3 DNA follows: TGTGCCAGCAGCGTTAGCCCCGGGACCCTCCCCGAGCAGTACTTC. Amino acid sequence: CASSVSPGTLPEQYF.

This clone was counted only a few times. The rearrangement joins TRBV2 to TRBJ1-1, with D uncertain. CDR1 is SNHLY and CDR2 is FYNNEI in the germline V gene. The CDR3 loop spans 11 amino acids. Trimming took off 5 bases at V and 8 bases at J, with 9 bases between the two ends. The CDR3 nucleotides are TGTGCCAGCAGTTCCTTGTTAGAAGCTTTCTTT. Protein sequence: CASSSLLEAFF.